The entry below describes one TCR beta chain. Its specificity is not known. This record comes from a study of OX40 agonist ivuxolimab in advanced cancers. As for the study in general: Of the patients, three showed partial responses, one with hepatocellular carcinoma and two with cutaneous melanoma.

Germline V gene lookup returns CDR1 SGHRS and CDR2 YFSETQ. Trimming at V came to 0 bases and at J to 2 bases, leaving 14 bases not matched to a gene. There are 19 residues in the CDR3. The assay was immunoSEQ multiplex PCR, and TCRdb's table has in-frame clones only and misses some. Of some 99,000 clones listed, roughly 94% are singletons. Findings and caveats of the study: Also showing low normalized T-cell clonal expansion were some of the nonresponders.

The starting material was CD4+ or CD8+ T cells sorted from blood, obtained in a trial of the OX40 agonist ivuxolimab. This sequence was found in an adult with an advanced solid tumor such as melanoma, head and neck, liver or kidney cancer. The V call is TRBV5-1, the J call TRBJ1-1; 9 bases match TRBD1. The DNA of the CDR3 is TGCGCCAGCAGCTTGGTAACATTGCGGGACAGGGAAAGTAACACTGAAGCTTTCTTT. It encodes CASSLVTLRDRESNTEAFF.